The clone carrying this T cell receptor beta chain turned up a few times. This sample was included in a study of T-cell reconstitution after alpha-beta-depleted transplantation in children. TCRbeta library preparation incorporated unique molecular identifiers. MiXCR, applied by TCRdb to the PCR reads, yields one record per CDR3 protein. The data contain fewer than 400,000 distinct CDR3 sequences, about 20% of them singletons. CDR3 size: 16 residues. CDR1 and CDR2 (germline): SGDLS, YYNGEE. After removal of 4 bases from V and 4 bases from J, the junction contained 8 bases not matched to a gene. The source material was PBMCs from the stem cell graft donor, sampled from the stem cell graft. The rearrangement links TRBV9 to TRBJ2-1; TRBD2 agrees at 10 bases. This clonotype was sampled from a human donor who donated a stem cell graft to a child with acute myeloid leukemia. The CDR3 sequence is CASSPGLARAYNEQFF. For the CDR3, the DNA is TGTGCCAGCAGCCCGGGACTAGCGCGAGCATACAATGAGCAGTTCTTC.